The 25 T cell receptor beta chains below all came from one sample that was sequenced in a study of cytomegalovirus exposure and HLA in healthy donors. Both 60 Vbeta primers and 13 Jbeta primers went into the PCR. Using immunoSEQ multiplex PCR, the repertoire was profiled, and TCRdb retains in-frame clones only, with some absent. Seen here are 120,000 or so clones, 75% to 80% observed once, and the top ten hold around 5.8%. Sequencing was carried out using PBMCs. These receptors originate from a woman between 35 and 50 years old in good health and CMV-seronegative.

This chain uses TRBV19 with TRBJ1-4, with 10 bases identical to TRBD1. Germline CDR1 LNHDA, CDR2 SQIVND (reference sequence). The CDR3 has 13 amino acids. Trimming removed 4 bases from V and 7 bases from J; junction bases left unmatched: 0. DNA for the CDR3: TGTGCCAGTAGTAGGGACAGGGGTGAAAAACTGTTTTTT. Translation: CASSRDRGEKLFF.

V and J are TRBV11-2 and TRBJ1-3, with 7 bases aligning to TRBD1. Germline V gene data show CDR1 as SGHAT and CDR2 as FQNNGV. V shed 3 bases and J 0 bases; nucleotides not matched to a gene: 5. The CDR3 covers 16 residues. The DNA of the CDR3 is TGTGCCAGCAGCTTGACAGGGTCCGCCTCTGGAAACACCATATATTTT. This translates into CASSLTGSASGNTIYF.

The chain links TRBV19 to TRBJ1-3; D remains ambiguous. The V and J ends lost 7 bases and 7 bases respectively, with 17 bases between them. The CDR3 is 14 amino acids. In germline, CDR1 is LNHDA, CDR2 SQIVND (reference sequence). As DNA, the CDR3 is TGTGCCAGTAAGCCCGAGAGGATGTTCAACACCATATATTTT. Its protein is CASKPERMFNTIYF. Drawing the rest from reference TRBV19 and TRBJ1-3, the complete variable domain is DGGITQSPKYLFRKEGQNVTLSCEQNLNHDAMYWYRQDPGQGLRLIYYSQIVNDFQKGDIAEGYSVSREKKESFPLTVTSAQKNPTAFYLCASKPERMFNTIYFGEGSWLTVV.

The rearrangement uses TRBV7-2 and TRBJ1-5, with TRBD1 matching over 7 bases. From germline, CDR1 is SGHTA and CDR2 FQGNSA. This CDR3 comprises 14 residues. J lost 8 bases, V lost 3 bases, and 7 bases had no gene match. CDR3 protein: CASSFQGVGEPQHF. The CDR3 DNA is TGTGCCAGCAGCTTCCAGGGGGTAGGTGAGCCCCAGCATTTT.

This chain uses TRBV28 with TRBJ2-7; a weak D match, TRBD2 (5 bases). Germline V gene lookup returns CDR1 MDHEN and CDR2 SYDVKM. Trimming took 5 bases from V and 0 from J, leaving 8 bases between them. The CDR3 has 13 residues. CDR3 nucleotide sequence: TGTGCCAGCAGTCTCCGGGACTCCTACGAGCAGTACTTC. Protein: CASSLRDSYEQYF.

V is TRBV7-6 and J is TRBJ2-5; D not certain. The CDR3 is 13 amino acids. CDR1 SGHVS and CDR2 FNYEAQ come from the germline V gene. Trimming took 1 base from V and 2 from J, leaving 5 bases between them. CDR3 in amino acids: CASSLERQETQYF. CDR3 DNA: TGTGCCAGCAGCTTAGAGAGGCAAGAGACCCAGTACTTC. Variable domain in full (rest from reference TRBV7-6 and TRBJ2-5): GAGVSQSPRYKVTKRGQDVALRCDPISGHVSLYWYRQALGQGPEFLTYFNYEAQQDKSGLPNDRFSAERPEGSISTLTIQRTEQRDSAMYRCASSLERQETQYFGPGTRLLVL.

Only a few counts were recorded for this clone. The J gene is TRBJ2-2, the V gene TRBV27; TRBD2 matches at 7 bases. The V gene end was trimmed by 8 bases and the J gene end by 6 bases; junction bases not matched to a gene: 9. CDR1 MNHEY and CDR2 SMNVEV come from the germline V gene (reference sequence). The CDR3 contains 14 residues. In nucleotides, the CDR3 is TGTGCCAGCGGCCCGGGAGGCTCGGCCGGGGAGCTGTTTTTT. This gives the protein CASGPGGSAGELFF.

This chain connects TRBV5-1 to TRBJ2-7, with 7 bases aligning to TRBD2. V gave up 4 bases and J gave up 4 bases; unmatched junction bases: 11. Germline loops: CDR1 SGHRS, CDR2 YFSETQ. There are 15 residues in the CDR3. The CDR3 bases are TGCGCCAGCAGCCAAGCGGCGGGAGTCAGATACGAGCAGTACTTC. It codes for CASSQAAGVRYEQYF.

V is TRBV4-1 and J is TRBJ2-2; a weak D match, TRBD1 (5 bases). Between the trimmed V and J ends, which lost 2 bases and 2 bases, there was a span of 9 bases. In germline, CDR1 is MGHRA, CDR2 YSYEKL. The CDR3 is 15 amino acids. The CDR3 nucleotides are TGCGCCAGCAGCCAATTGACAGCCAACACCGGGGAGCTGTTTTTT. The encoded protein is CASSQLTANTGELFF.

V and J are TRBV4-1 and TRBJ2-7, with D possibly being TRBD2 (5 bases). This CDR3 contains 16 residues. V lost 2 bases to trimming and J lost 0 bases, with 14 bases between them. Germline CDR1 reads MGHRA; CDR2 reads YSYEKL. The CDR3: CASSQWGGTSSYEQYF. The CDR3 region has the DNA TGCGCCAGCAGCCAATGGGGTGGTACTAGCTCCTACGAGCAGTACTTC.

This rearrangement joins TRBV6-1 to TRBJ2-7, with D perhaps matching TRBD2 (6 bases). From germline, CDR1 is MNHNS and CDR2 SASEGT. CDR3 length: 15 residues. Between the trimmed V and J ends, which lost 6 bases and 2 bases, there was a span of 17 bases. The CDR3 DNA reads TGTGCCAGCAGCCCGTTTCTAGGGAGGACCTACGAGCAGTACTTC. This gives the protein CASSPFLGRTYEQYF.

The chain joins TRBV7-8 to TRBJ2-2; D not resolved. Germline CDR1 reads SGHVS; CDR2 reads FQNEAQ. This CDR3 is 16 amino acids long. Trimming cost V 5 bases and J 2 bases, with 15 bases left between them. Here the CDR3 DNA reads TGTGCCAGCAGCCAAGCCTCTTGGGCAAACACCGGGGAGCTGTTTTTT. This gives the protein CASSQASWANTGELFF.

The chain has TRBV5-6 and TRBJ2-1; a weak D match, TRBD2 (5 bases). This CDR3 comprises 15 residues. V shed 4 bases and J shed 9 bases, with 20 bases lying between them. Germline assignment: CDR1 SGHDT and CDR2 YYEEEE. The CDR3 region has the DNA TGTGCCAGCAGCGGTGCGGGCCCAGCTCGAGGTGAGCAGTTCTTC. Amino acids: CASSGAGPARGEQFF.

This chain joins TRBV7-2 and TRBJ2-1; TRBD1 agrees at 7 bases. This CDR3 is 14 amino acids long. Germline V gene lookup returns CDR1 SGHTA and CDR2 FQGNSA. Trimming at V came to 6 bases and at J to 8 bases, leaving 10 bases not matched to a gene. The CDR3 coding sequence is TGTGCCAGCAGAATCGCCTGGACAGGTTATGAGCAGTTCTTC. Protein: CASRIAWTGYEQFF.

The chain has TRBV10-1 and TRBJ2-2; D perhaps matches TRBD1 (6 bases). In germline, CDR1 is WNHNN, CDR2 SYGVQD (reference sequence). The ends were cut back, 6 bases at V and 4 bases at J, with 9 bases in the middle. The CDR3 contains 13 residues. The CDR3 protein is CASRGQTTGELFF. In DNA, the CDR3 is TGCGCCAGCAGAGGACAGACCACCGGGGAGCTGTTTTTT.

This sequence joins TRBV7-9 and TRBJ2-5, with 12 nucleotides matching TRBD2. In germline, CDR1 is SEHNR, CDR2 FQNEAQ (reference sequence). The CDR3 covers 17 residues. With V trimmed by 1 base and J by 1 base, 4 bases remained unmatched. CDR3 in amino acids: CASSLGLAGVAQETQYF. CDR3 coding DNA: TGTGCCAGCAGCTTAGGACTAGCGGGAGTAGCCCAAGAGACCCAGTACTTC.

This chain links TRBV12-5 with TRBJ2-5; 9 bases are shared with TRBD2. Germline trimming cut 0 bases from V and 5 bases from J; bases unmatched to any gene: 13. This CDR3 is built from 18 residues. Germline V gives CDR1 LGHNT, CDR2 FRNRAP. This CDR3 is CASGLVEPTSGQVETQYF. In DNA, the CDR3 is TGTGCTAGTGGTTTGGTAGAACCGACTAGCGGCCAAGTGGAGACCCAGTACTTC.

This chain uses TRBV7-9 with TRBJ1-4; D not certain. Between the trimmed V and J ends, which lost 5 bases and 3 bases, there was a span of 16 bases. This CDR3 has 16 residues. In germline, CDR1 is SEHNR, CDR2 FQNEAQ (reference sequence). CDR3 bases: TGTGCCAGCAGCGAGAACTTTAGAGGTGCTAATGAAAAACTGTTTTTT. Amino acids: CASSENFRGANEKLFF.

This clone was seen just once. The V call is TRBV7-8, the J call TRBJ2-3; TRBD2 might be the D (6 bases). CDR3 size: 17 residues. V was shortened by 5 bases and J by 0 bases, with 18 bases between the two germline ends. Germline CDR1 and CDR2: SGHVS and FQNEAQ. The CDR3 region has the DNA TGTGCCAGCAGCCGATCCGGGACTGGCAAAAGCACAGATACGCAGTATTTT. This gives the protein CASSRSGTGKSTDTQYF.

The chain has TRBV7-2 and TRBJ2-5; D is perhaps TRBD2 (6 bases). The J call may not be correct, given that the DNA end is closer to TRBJ2-7. The CDR3 consists of 16 residues. Germline CDR1 and CDR2: SGHTA and FQGNSA. The CDR3 DNA reads TGTGCCAGCAGCTTAGGGTTCACGGGACTCTCCTACGAGCAGTACTTC. Translated, it gives CASSLGFTGLSYEQYF.

The V and J genes are TRBV29-1 and TRBJ1-2; D is possibly TRBD1 (6 bases). V was pared by 4 bases and J by 8 bases, with 14 bases between. Per germline, CDR1 SQVTM and CDR2 ANQGSEA. The CDR3 spans 12 residues. The CDR3 coding sequence is TGCAGCGTTGCCTCAGGGGAAGACGGCTACACCTTC. As protein: CSVASGEDGYTF.

The chain carries TRBV19 and TRBJ1-5; D unresolved. The V end lost 5 bases, the J end lost 0 bases, and 11 bases lay between the germline ends. Germline CDR1 and CDR2: LNHDA and SQIVND (reference sequence). The CDR3 spans 15 residues. This CDR3 is CASSPQVYSNQPQHF. The CDR3 DNA reads TGTGCCAGTAGTCCTCAGGTATATAGCAATCAGCCCCAGCATTTT.

The chain carries TRBV15 and TRBJ2-1; 8 positions match TRBD2. Germline values: CDR1 LNHNV, CDR2 YYDKDF (reference sequence). The CDR3 totals 17 residues. With 9 bases clipped from V and 1 base from J, the junction kept 14 bases outside the gene matches. CDR3 nucleotides: TGTGCCACGACTCGGGGGGCCACTAGCGGATCCTACAATGAGCAGTTCTTC. It is translated as CATTRGATSGSYNEQFF.

The chain recombines TRBV6-1 with TRBJ2-3; 8 nucleotides align to TRBD1. This CDR3 comprises 13 residues. CDR1 and CDR2 (germline): MNHNS, SASEGT. Trimming at V came to 6 bases and at J to 5 bases, leaving 4 bases not matched to a gene. In nucleotides, the CDR3 is TGTGCCAGCAGAACACAGGGGGGAGATACGCAGTATTTT. Its protein product is CASRTQGGDTQYF.

This clone was detected only a few times. The chain links TRBV27 to TRBJ1-6; possible D gene TRBD1, 6 bases. The CDR3 is 16 amino acids. Trimming took 5 bases from V and 0 from J, leaving 11 bases between them. Germline CDR1 reads MNHEY; CDR2 reads SMNVEV (reference sequence). The CDR3, as DNA: TGTGCCAGCAGTCCCCTGGACAGCTCCTATAATTCACCCCTCCACTTT. Translated, it gives CASSPLDSSYNSPLHF.